This TCR beta chain was retrieved from a study of blood T cell repertoires in COVID-19. Participants reported their clinical history, and cohort assignment relied on those reports. The method was immunoSEQ multiplex PCR; TCRdb's version includes in-frame clones alone and lacks a portion of them. The data contain some 200,000 clones, more than 65% of them seen just once; the ten biggest clones take up over 6.5%. The V and J ends lost 5 bases and 8 bases, in that order; junction bases with no gene match: 10. The CDR3 loop spans 15 amino acids. CDR1 and CDR2 (germline): MDHEN, SYDVKM. The sequenced material came from PBMCs or T cells enriched from blood (not recorded which). The rearrangement uses TRBV28 and TRBJ1-4; TRBD1 matches 8 bases. The TCR comes from a man aged 35 to 55 who had recovered from COVID-19. The CDR3 DNA follows: TGTGCCAGCAGTCCCCCACAGGGGGTTCGAGAAAAACTGTTTTTT. Residues: CASSPPQGVREKLFF. Variable domain in full (rest from reference TRBV28 and TRBJ1-4): DVKVTQSSRYLVKRTGEKVFLECVQDMDHENMFWYRQDPGLGLRLIYFSYDVKMKEKGDIPEGYSVSREKKERFSLILESASTNQTSMYLCASSPPQGVREKLFFGSGTQLSVL.